A selection of T cell receptor beta chains follows, all from one sample in a study of cytomegalovirus exposure and HLA in healthy donors. The method was immunoSEQ multiplex PCR; TCRdb's version includes in-frame clones alone and lacks a portion of them. This table has a few hundred thousand clones, over 75% appearing once. The specimen sequenced was PBMCs. The origin of the receptors is a man in his thirties or forties in good health and CMV-seronegative. Both conserved end residues are part of each CDR3. The D gene is left open where the match is weak. Part of the rows lack a size; the others show once, few, many or a class for expanded clones.

D	V	J	size	CDR3	DNA
TRBD1	TRBV9	TRBJ1-1	.	CASSAIQGARTEAFF	TGTGCCAGCAGCGCGATACAGGGGGCGAGGACTGAAGCTTTCTTT
.	TRBV7-9	TRBJ1-3	.	CASSYRAGNTIYF	TGTGCCAGCAGTTACAGGGCTGGAAACACCATATATTTT
.	TRBV7-8	TRBJ1-1	.	CASSLGLGRGTEAFF	TGTGCCAGCAGCTTAGGCCTCGGTCGGGGCACTGAAGCTTTCTTT
.	TRBV5-4	TRBJ1-1	.	CASSQDRYDTEAFF	TGTGCCAGCAGCCAGGACAGATACGACACTGAAGCTTTCTTT
.	TRBV7-2	TRBJ1-1	once	CASSLGRSMNTEAFF	TGTGCCAGCAGCTTAGGCCGGTCCATGAACACTGAAGCTTTCTTT
TRBD2	TRBV6-5	TRBJ2-5	.	CASCPSGGGQETQYF	TGTGCCAGCTGCCCTAGCGGGGGGGGGCAAGAGACCCAGTACTTC
TRBD1	TRBV18	TRBJ2-7	.	CASSGQGYEQYF	TGTGCCAGCTCAGGACAGGGGTACGAGCAGTACTTC
.	TRBV28	TRBJ2-7	few	CAAAGEQYF	TGCGCCGCGGCCGGCGAGCAGTACTTC
.	TRBV11-2	TRBJ2-7	.	CASSRGQPKPYEQYF	TGTGCCAGCAGCCGTGGACAGCCTAAACCCTACGAGCAGTACTTC
TRBD1	TRBV4-1	TRBJ2-3	.	CASSPMDRTYTDTQYF	TGCGCCAGCAGCCCAATGGACAGGACTTACACAGATACGCAGTATTTT
.	TRBV29-1	TRBJ2-7	.	CSVGHGGPINEQYF	TGCAGCGTGGGACACGGGGGGCCTATAAACGAGCAGTACTTC
TRBD2	TRBV15	TRBJ2-7	.	CATSVSGGAGGQYF	TGTGCCACCAGCGTCTCCGGGGGGGCCGGGGGGCAGTACTTC
.	TRBV9	TRBJ2-3	.	CASSDTLRGDTQYF	TGTGCCAGCAGCGATACCCTCCGGGGGGATACGCAGTATTTT
.	TRBV18	TRBJ2-7	.	CASSPGGGPYEQYF	TGTGCCAGCTCACCGGGCGGGGGCCCCTACGAGCAGTACTTC
TRBD1	TRBV5-1	TRBJ1-1	.	CASSFRDRGTEAFF	TGCGCCAGCAGCTTCCGGGACAGGGGTACTGAAGCTTTCTTT
TRBD1	TRBV2	TRBJ2-7	few	CASSAPGGVTYEQYF	TGTGCCAGCAGTGCCCCAGGGGGCGTAACCTACGAGCAGTACTTC
TRBD1	TRBV6-6	TRBJ2-4	.	CASSPDRMIAKNIQYF	TGTGCCAGCAGTCCGGACAGGATGATAGCCAAAAACATTCAGTACTTC
TRBD2	TRBV30	TRBJ2-1	.	CAWSVGVSGAHNEQFF	TGTGCCTGGAGTGTAGGGGTTAGCGGGGCTCACAATGAGCAGTTCTTC
.	TRBV7-8	TRBJ2-7	once	CASSPKEGAFSYEQYF	TGTGCCAGCAGCCCCAAGGAAGGGGCATTCTCCTACGAGCAGTACTTC
TRBD2	TRBV4-3	TRBJ2-7	.	CASSQAWGGSEYEQYF	TGCGCCAGCAGCCAAGCCTGGGGGGGTAGTGAGTACGAGCAGTACTTC
.	TRBV11-3	TRBJ1-2	.	CASPIGRGANYGYTF	TGTGCCAGCCCTATCGGACGGGGAGCTAACTATGGCTACACCTTC
TRBD1	TRBV5-6	TRBJ1-2	few	CASSFWDRGTNYGYTF	TGTGCCAGCAGCTTCTGGGACAGGGGGACTAACTATGGCTACACCTTC
.	TRBV5-5	TRBJ1-5	.	CASSSGSLGGYQPQHF	TGTGCCAGCAGCTCCGGGTCCCTCGGGGGTTATCAGCCCCAGCATTTT
TRBD1	TRBV6-5	TRBJ1-1	.	CASSVDRVGNTEAFF	TGTGCCAGCAGTGTCGACAGGGTGGGGAACACTGAAGCTTTCTTT
.	TRBV5-1	TRBJ2-3	.	CASSTEPGGDTQYF	TGCGCCAGCAGCACCGAACCAGGGGGGGATACGCAGTATTTT
.	TRBV6-1	TRBJ1-1	.	CASSSGWEAFF	TGTGCCAGCAGCAGCGGGTGGGAAGCTTTCTTT
.	TRBV19	TRBJ1-6	.	CASMPGGGDLNNSPLHF	TGTGCCAGTATGCCTGGCGGAGGCGACCTAAATAATTCACCCCTCCACTTT
.	TRBV30	TRBJ2-3	.	CAWSERGWSDTQYF	TGTGCCTGGAGTGAAAGGGGTTGGTCAGATACGCAGTATTTT
.	TRBV7-9	TRBJ1-1	.	CASSFRGSNTEAFF	TGTGCCAGCAGCTTTCGTGGCTCGAACACTGAAGCTTTCTTT
.	TRBV11-3	TRBJ2-5	.	CASSQRGMGETQYF	TGTGCCAGCAGTCAAAGGGGAATGGGAGAGACCCAGTACTTC
TRBD1	TRBV7-9	TRBJ2-1	.	CASSPRGQGLNEQFF	TGTGCCAGCAGCCCCCGGGGACAGGGCTTAAATGAGCAGTTCTTC
.	TRBV13	TRBJ1-1	.	CASSSRRRRGEAFF	TGTGCCAGCAGCTCGAGGCGGAGGCGGGGTGAAGCTTTCTTT
TRBD1	TRBV29-1	TRBJ2-7	.	CSVEDGTGDYEQYF	TGCAGCGTTGAAGATGGGACAGGGGACTACGAGCAGTACTTC
.	TRBV11-2	TRBJ2-5	.	CASSLVAGFSGETQYF	TGTGCCAGCAGCTTAGTGGCAGGGTTCTCAGGTGAGACCCAGTACTTC
TRBD1	TRBV7-9	TRBJ1-2	.	CASVPQGTGGYTF	TGTGCCAGCGTACCTCAGGGGACAGGTGGCTACACCTTC
TRBD2	TRBV11-3	TRBJ2-3	.	CASSEGLAYTDTQYF	TGTGCCAGCAGCGAAGGACTAGCTTACACAGATACGCAGTATTTT